These 10 T cell receptor beta chains were sequenced from one sample in a study of blood T cell repertoires in COVID-19. The data were produced by immunoSEQ multiplex PCR, yet TCRdb's version contains in-frame clones alone and is incomplete. Of about 150,000 clones in the sample, roughly 90% were seen once. The source material was peripheral blood. The source of these receptors is a woman between 45 and 60 years old with acute or convalescent COVID-19.

The V call is TRBV9, the J call TRBJ1-3; 7 bases line up with TRBD1. The CDR3 extends over 16 amino acids. The V gene end was trimmed by 3 bases and the J gene end by 0 bases; junction bases not matched to a gene: 6. Germline V gene sequence: CDR1 SGDLS, CDR2 YYNGEE. The CDR3 protein is CASSGPGQPSGNTIYF. CDR3 coding DNA: TGTGCCAGCAGCGGTCCGGGACAGCCCTCTGGAAACACCATATATTTT.

The V call is TRBV5-3, the J call TRBJ2-1; 7 positions agree with TRBD1. TRBV5-3 is an ORF, with its function uncertain. Trimming took 5 bases from V and 6 from J; bases not matched to a gene: 11. The CDR3 runs 15 residues. The CDR3 coding sequence is TGTGCCAGAAGTCCTAGTAGACAGGGACGCAATGAGCAGTTCTTC. Protein sequence: CARSPSRQGRNEQFF.

The chain uses TRBV4-1 and TRBJ2-1, with D perhaps matching TRBD2 (5 bases). CDR3 length: 16 residues. V lost 0 bases, J lost 0 bases, and 9 bases lay in between. Germline CDR1 and CDR2: MGHRA and YSYEKL. CDR3 nucleotides: TGCGCCAGCAGCCAAGATCCAGCGGTCTCCTACAATGAGCAGTTCTTC. As protein: CASSQDPAVSYNEQFF.

This chain joins TRBV7-9 and TRBJ1-1; 8 bases align to TRBD1. The V gene end was trimmed by 3 bases and the J gene end by 5 bases; junction bases not matched to a gene: 11. The germline V gene has CDR1 SEHNR and CDR2 FQNEAQ (reference sequence). CDR3 size: 16 residues. CDR3 nucleotides: TGTGCCAGCAGCTTCCCGGCAGACAGGGGCGGTACTGAAGCTTTCTTT. Encoded protein: CASSFPADRGGTEAFF.

This clone was seen only once. This sequence joins TRBV28 and TRBJ2-3, with 7 positions matching TRBD2. Germline V gene sequence: CDR1 MDHEN, CDR2 SYDVKM. The CDR3 loop spans 16 amino acids. V lost 5 bases to trimming and J lost 0 bases; unmatched junction nucleotides: 8. CDR3 protein: CASSAHGGSSTDTQYF. The CDR3 DNA reads TGTGCCAGCAGTGCGCACGGGGGGTCTAGCACAGATACGCAGTATTTT.

V and J are TRBV12-3 or TRBV12-4 and TRBJ1-1; possible D gene TRBD1, 6 bases. V was trimmed by 5 bases and J by 3 bases, leaving 7 bases between them. CDR3 size: 12 residues. The CDR3, as DNA: TGTGCCAGCAGTACAGGGTACACTGAAGCTTTCTTT. It translates to CASSTGYTEAFF.

V is TRBV5-1 and J is TRBJ1-3; TRBD1 is a possible D gene (5 bases). The V gene's germline CDR1 is SGHRS and CDR2 YFSETQ. CDR3 length equals 16 residues. Trimming pared 0 bases from V and 2 bases from J, leaving 12 bases between. The CDR3, as DNA: TGCGCCAGCAGCTTGGTACAAGGGGCTGCTGGAAACACCATATATTTT. Translating gives CASSLVQGAAGNTIYF.

The V gene is TRBV4-2, the J gene TRBJ1-5, with 10 bases that match TRBD1. Germline values: CDR1 LGHNA, CDR2 YNFKEQ. The CDR3 is 15 residues long. The trim removed 6 bases at V and 5 bases at J, leaving 7 bases unmatched. In DNA, the CDR3 is TGTGCCAGCAGGAGGACCGGACAGGGGGATCAGCCCCAGCATTTT. This translates into CASRRTGQGDQPQHF.

CDR3 in amino acids: CASSFQGGETEAFF. CDR3 bases: TGTGCCAGCAGCTTTCAGGGAGGAGAGACTGAAGCTTTCTTT. The chain uses TRBV7-2 and TRBJ1-1; D may be TRBD1 (5 bases). CDR1 and CDR2 (germline): SGHTA, FQGNSA. Trimming shortened V by 3 bases and J by 5 bases, and 13 bases separated the two germline ends. The CDR3 totals 14 residues.

This sequence joins TRBV4-1 and TRBJ2-3; 14 bases are shared with TRBD2. The CDR3 runs to 18 residues. Germline lookup yields CDR1 MGHRA and CDR2 YSYEKL. After removal of 1 base from V and 1 base from J, the junction contained 4 bases not matched to a gene. CDR3 residues: CASSQGLAGGPGTDTQYF. As DNA, the CDR3 is TGCGCCAGCAGCCAAGGACTAGCGGGGGGGCCAGGCACAGATACGCAGTATTTT.